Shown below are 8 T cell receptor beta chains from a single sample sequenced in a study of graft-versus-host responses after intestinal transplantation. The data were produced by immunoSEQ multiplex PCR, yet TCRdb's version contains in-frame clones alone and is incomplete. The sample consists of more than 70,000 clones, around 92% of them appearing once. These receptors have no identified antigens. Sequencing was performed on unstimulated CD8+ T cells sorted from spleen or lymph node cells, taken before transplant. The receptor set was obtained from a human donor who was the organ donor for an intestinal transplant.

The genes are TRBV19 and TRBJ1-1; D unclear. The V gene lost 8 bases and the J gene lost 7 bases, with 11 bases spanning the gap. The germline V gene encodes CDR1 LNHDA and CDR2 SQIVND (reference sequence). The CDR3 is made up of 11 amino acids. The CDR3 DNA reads TGTGCCAGTTCCCCGGGAGTTGAAGCTTTCTTT. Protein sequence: CASSPGVEAFF.

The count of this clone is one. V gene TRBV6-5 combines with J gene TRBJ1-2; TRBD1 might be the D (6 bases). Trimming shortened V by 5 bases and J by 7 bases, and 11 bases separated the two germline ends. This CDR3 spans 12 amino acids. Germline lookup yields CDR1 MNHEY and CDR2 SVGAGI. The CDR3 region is CASSNRVRGYTF. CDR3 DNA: TGTGCCAGCAGTAACAGGGTCCGTGGCTACACCTTC.

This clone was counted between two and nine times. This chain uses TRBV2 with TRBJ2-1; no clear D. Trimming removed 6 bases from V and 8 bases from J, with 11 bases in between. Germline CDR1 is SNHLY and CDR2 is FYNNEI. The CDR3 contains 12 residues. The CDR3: CASRHEADEQFF. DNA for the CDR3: TGTGCCAGCAGGCACGAGGCCGATGAGCAGTTCTTC.

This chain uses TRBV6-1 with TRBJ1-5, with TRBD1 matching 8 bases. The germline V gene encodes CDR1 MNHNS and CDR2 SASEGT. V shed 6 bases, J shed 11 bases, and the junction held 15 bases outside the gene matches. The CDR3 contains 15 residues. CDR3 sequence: CASRLTGAATWAQHF. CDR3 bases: TGTGCCAGCAGATTGACAGGGGCCGCGACGTGGGCCCAGCATTTT.

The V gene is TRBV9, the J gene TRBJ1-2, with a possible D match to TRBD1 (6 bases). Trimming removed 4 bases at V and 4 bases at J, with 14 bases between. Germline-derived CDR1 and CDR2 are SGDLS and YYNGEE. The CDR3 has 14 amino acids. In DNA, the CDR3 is TGTGCCAGCAGCCCCAGCGGGGGCGGCTATGGCTACACCTTC. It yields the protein CASSPSGGGYGYTF.

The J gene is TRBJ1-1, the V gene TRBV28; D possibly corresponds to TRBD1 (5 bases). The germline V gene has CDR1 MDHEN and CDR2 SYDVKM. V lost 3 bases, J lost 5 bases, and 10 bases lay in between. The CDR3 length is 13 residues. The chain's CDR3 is CASSFLQGTEAFF. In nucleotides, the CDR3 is TGTGCCAGCAGTTTCCTCCAGGGAACTGAAGCTTTCTTT.

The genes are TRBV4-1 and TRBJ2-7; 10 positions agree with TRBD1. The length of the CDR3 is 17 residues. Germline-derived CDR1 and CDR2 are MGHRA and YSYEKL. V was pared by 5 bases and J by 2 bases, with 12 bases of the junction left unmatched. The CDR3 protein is CASSNLPRDRGPYEQYF. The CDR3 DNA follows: TGCGCCAGCAGCAATCTGCCCCGGGACAGGGGACCCTACGAGCAGTACTTC.

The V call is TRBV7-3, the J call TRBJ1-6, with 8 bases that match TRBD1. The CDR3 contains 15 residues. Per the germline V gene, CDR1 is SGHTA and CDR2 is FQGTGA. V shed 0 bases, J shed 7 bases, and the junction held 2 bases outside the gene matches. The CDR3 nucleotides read TGTGCCAGCAGCTTAACGTACAGGGGGAATTCACCCCTCCACTTT. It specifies CASSLTYRGNSPLHF.